This T cell receptor beta chain was found in a study of Ad26.COV2.S vaccination and SARS-CoV-2 variants. About the study: Once or twice, 56 days apart, Ad26.COV2.S was delivered intramuscularly. Whole-study results and caveats: From the TCR breadth and depth analyses, total T cell responses may have been underestimated. Vaccinees reportedly had broad spike-specific CD8+ and CD4+ T cell responses.

The assay was immunoSEQ multiplex PCR, and TCRdb's table has in-frame clones only and misses some. The sample holds 440,000 or so clones, 90% seen once. The CDR3 totals 16 residues. V was trimmed by 0 bases and J by 6 bases, leaving 17 bases between them. From germline, CDR1 is KGHSH and CDR2 LQKENI. This clone was seen a handful of times. Its specificity is not known. The treatment was: around 19 received Ad26.COV2.S at low or high dose, single or two shots; five or six received placebo; per-sample allocation not given. Samples came from day 63 after the first vaccine or placebo injection. Immunization relied on an Ad26 vector, which expressed Wuhan-strain SARS-CoV-2 spike.

This receptor was taken from a person between 18 and 65 years old who received the Ad26.COV2.S COVID-19 vaccine or a placebo. This sample comprised peripheral blood, obtained in a trial of Ad26.COV2.S vaccine versus placebo. The rearrangement joins TRBV18 to TRBJ1-2; TRBD1 might be the D (5 bases). In nucleotides, the CDR3 is TGTGCCAGCTCACCACCCAGTGCGGGACCTCGGGATGGCTACACCTTC. Its protein product is CASSPPSAGPRDGYTF.